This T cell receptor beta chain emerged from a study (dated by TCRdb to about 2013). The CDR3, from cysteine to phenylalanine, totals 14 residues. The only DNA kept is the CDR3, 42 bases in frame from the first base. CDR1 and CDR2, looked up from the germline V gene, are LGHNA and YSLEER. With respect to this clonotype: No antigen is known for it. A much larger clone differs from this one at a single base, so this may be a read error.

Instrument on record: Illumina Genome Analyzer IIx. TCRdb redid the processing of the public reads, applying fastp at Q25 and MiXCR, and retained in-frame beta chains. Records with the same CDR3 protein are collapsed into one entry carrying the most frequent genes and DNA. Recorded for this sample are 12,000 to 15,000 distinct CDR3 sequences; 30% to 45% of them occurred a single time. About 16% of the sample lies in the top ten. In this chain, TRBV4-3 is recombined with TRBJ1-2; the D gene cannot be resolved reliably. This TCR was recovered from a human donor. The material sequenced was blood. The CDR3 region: CASSQNPVGYGYNF. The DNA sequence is TGCGCCAGCAGCCAAAACCCCGTAGGTTATGGCTACAACTTC.